A single sample gave rise to the 2 T cell receptor beta chains below, sequenced in a study of CD8+CD57+ T cells in acquired aplastic anemia. Profiling that covered TCR beta VDJ and CDR3 relied on genomic DNA as its template. TCRdb recomputed calls from the reads with MiXCR, one row per CDR3 protein. The sample holds about 180,000 distinct CDR3 sequences, about 47% seen once. The sequenced material came from sorted CD4+, CD8+, or CD8+CD57+ T cells (not recorded which) from PBMCs. Receptors originate from a human donor in good health.

This chain uses TRBV10-3 with TRBJ2-1; 7 nucleotides line up with TRBD2. The germline V gene has CDR1 ENHRY and CDR2 SYGVKD. CDR3 length: 15 residues. Unmatched junction bases numbered 9, after V lost 6 bases and J lost 4 bases. CDR3 amino acids: CAISPPGTTYNEQFF. The CDR3 DNA follows: TGTGCCATCAGCCCGCCCGGGACTACTTACAATGAGCAGTTCTTC.

Ten or more counts support this clonotype. The gene calls are TRBV9 and TRBJ2-2; no definite D call. Germline loops: CDR1 SGDLS, CDR2 YYNGEE. The CDR3 has 14 residues. Trimming took 7 bases from V and 0 from J, leaving 10 bases between them. The CDR3 DNA reads as TGTGCCAGCCGGGCCGACTCGAACACCGGGGAGCTGTTTTTT. This gives the protein CASRADSNTGELFF.